Listed here is a single T cell receptor (beta chain). This clonotype was seen only a few times. Its antigen specificity is not known. The input lacks base qualities; no much larger clone sits a single base away. Ficoll-Paque density gradient centrifugation was used to isolate PBMCs. The data derive from a study of T-cell memory formation after mild COVID-19 (dated by TCRdb to the early 2020s). About the study as a whole: TCR sequence clusters from the two donors were largely donor specific. Two young, previously healthy adult volunteers, one female and one male, were included in the cohort. T-cell clones expanding and contracting after mild COVID-19 in a couple of donors were tracked by longitudinal TCRalpha and TCRbeta repertoire sequencing. The study at large found these results: Clones contracting from day 15 to 85 had balanced CD4/CD8 phenotypes, while a second wave expanding from day 15 to 37 was biased towards CD4+. Contracting CD4+ clones appeared mostly in the CM and EM memory subsets, whereas CD8+ clones were enriched in EMRA. Only a couple of mild cases were covered by the study, and larger cohorts that include severe cases with pre-infection samples were considered necessary. The detection of some responding clones in pre-infection memory suggests that pre-existing cross-reactive memory T cells joined the SARS-CoV-2 response. SARS-CoV-2 specificity was not confirmed for the second-wave clones peaking on day 37.

For sequencing, an Illumina NovaSeq 6000 was employed. TCRalpha and TCRbeta cDNA libraries were constructed by 5'RACE with constant-segment primers, with sample barcodes and unique molecular identifiers being introduced. Trizol reagent was used to extract RNA from every sample. Libraries were amplified in two PCR steps, with a second sample barcode and Illumina TruSeq adapters added in the second step. Sequencing of the libraries was done on an Illumina NovaSeq, producing 2 x 150 bp paired-end reads. Under the source paper's analysis protocol: Demultiplexing of reads and collapsing into UMI-guided consensus sequences were performed with migec v1.2.7. Using mixcr v2.1.11, UMI consensuses were aligned to TRA and TRB V and J templates and then assembled into clonotypes. Clonotypes were classified as expanded or contracted when called significant by both edgeR and NoisET, with noise models trained on biological replicates. edgeR calls used a false discovery rate-adjusted p below 0.01 and a log2 fold-change threshold of 1. As an exploratory analysis of dynamics, max-normalized trajectories of the 1000 most abundant clonotypes were examined with PCA combined with hierarchical clustering. Each responding clone was given a CD4 or CD8 phenotype based on the CD4+ and CD8+ repertoires, which had been sequenced separately. TCRdb ran its own pipeline on the public reads, namely fastp trimming at Q25 and MiXCR clone calling, and kept in-frame beta chains. CDR3 protein sequences are deduplicated, and each keeps its most common genes and DNA. The V and J calls shown here were made by TCRdb, not taken from the authors' results. For this sample the table gives approximately 300,000 distinct CDR3 sequences, of which 8% to 10% were detected only once. The ten most abundant clones make up about 20% of the sample.

Including cysteine and phenylalanine, the CDR3 has 13 amino acids. The entry retains the CDR3 DNA only, 39 bases that are in frame from base 1. In the germline V gene (reference sequence), CDR1 corresponds to DFQATT and CDR2 to SNEGSKA. Trimming accounts for 6 bases at V and 8 bases at J, while the number of junction bases matched to no gene is 5. Recombination joined TRBV20-1 with TRBJ1-6, with TRBD1 identical over 9 junction bases. Source material: PBMCs or a T cell subset sorted from them (not recorded which). The sequence came from a man aged 18 to 35 who had mild COVID-19 (a few samples of this study predate the infection). The sample titles of this study are shuffled in the database, so cell type and time point are left out; the donor was told from shared clones. This receptor has the CDR3 CSAKQGADSPLHF. The DNA sequence reads TGCAGTGCGAAACAGGGGGCCGATTCACCCCTCCACTTT.